The 8 T cell receptor beta chains below were found in one sample sequenced in a study of cytomegalovirus exposure and HLA in healthy donors. Primers included in the PCR were 60 Vbeta and 13 Jbeta primers. Profiling relied on immunoSEQ multiplex PCR, and the TCRdb table lists in-frame clones only, not all of them. The sample shows over 85,000 clones, around 85% of them seen only once. Sample: PBMCs. The receptor source for this set is a man in his forties in good health and CMV-seropositive.

This clone was seen more than once but under ten times. The chain recombines TRBV30 with TRBJ2-3, with no clear D. The CDR3 extends over 13 amino acids. The germline gives CDR1 GTSNPN, CDR2 SVGIG (reference sequence). With 4 bases removed from V and 4 bases from J, the gap between germline ends came to 12 bases. Here the CDR3 reads CAWTRRSSDTQYF. The CDR3, as DNA: TGTGCCTGGACCCGGCGGAGTTCAGATACGCAGTATTTT.

The chain combines TRBV6-1 with TRBJ2-1; D is possibly TRBD1 (6 bases). The germline V gene encodes CDR1 MNHNS and CDR2 SASEGT. The CDR3 loop spans 16 amino acids. Trimming shortened V by 4 bases and J by 9 bases, and 22 bases separated the two germline ends. In DNA form, the CDR3 reads TGTGCCAGCAGTGTACCTGAGAGGACAGCTTTCGCTGAGCAGTTCTTC. Translating it yields CASSVPERTAFAEQFF.

The chain recombines TRBV4-1 with TRBJ2-3; 8 bases align to TRBD2. The CDR3 has 15 amino acids. Germline loops: CDR1 MGHRA, CDR2 YSYEKL. V trimming: 3 bases; J trimming: 0 bases; junction bases outside the gene matches: 2. CDR3 sequence reads: CASSQVAGSTDTQYF. DNA of the CDR3: TGCGCCAGCAGCCAGGTAGCGGGAAGCACAGATACGCAGTATTTT.

A remark on this clone: The junction and the germline gene differ at one end; a read error may be behind it. V usage is TRBV6-5 and J usage is TRBJ1-5, with a weak D call TRBD1 (5 bases). CDR1 and CDR2 (germline): MNHEY, SVGAGI. The CDR3 runs to 14 residues. CDR3 amino acids: CAGSFQGPDQPQHF. The CDR3 DNA sequence: TGTGCCGGCAGTTTCCAGGGCCCCGATCAGCCCCAGCATTTT.

This clone was counted between two and nine times. The chain recombines TRBV5-4 with TRBJ2-3; D call uncertain. The CDR3 covers 13 residues. V was shortened by 4 bases and J by 6 bases, with 12 bases between the two germline ends. Germline CDR1 SGHNT, CDR2 YYREEE (reference sequence). In nucleotides, the CDR3 is TGTGCCAGCAGCATTAGACTTGGGGATACGCAGTATTTT. Its protein product is CASSIRLGDTQYF.

V and J are TRBV7-9 and TRBJ1-1; D is unresolved. This CDR3 is built from 13 residues. Germline V gives CDR1 SEHNR, CDR2 FQNEAQ (reference sequence). Trimming took 3 bases from V and 0 from J, leaving 5 bases between them. The CDR3 DNA sequence: TGTGCCAGCAGCTTCCAGGTGAACACTGAAGCTTTCTTT. Translated: CASSFQVNTEAFF.

In this sample, this clone turned up once. The chain has TRBV18 and TRBJ1-1, with D tentatively TRBD1 (5 bases). CDR1 KGHSH and CDR2 LQKENI come from the germline V gene. The V end was cut by 5 bases, the J end by 0 bases, with 7 bases between. This CDR3 has 13 amino acids. CDR3 amino acids: CASSRGLNTEAFF. CDR3 DNA: TGTGCCAGCTCAAGGGGCTTGAACACTGAAGCTTTCTTT.

This clone has just a few counts. This chain uses TRBV2 with TRBJ1-4, with D maybe TRBD1 (6 bases). Germline loops: CDR1 SNHLY, CDR2 FYNNEI. This CDR3 contains 15 residues. V gave up 6 bases and J gave up 5 bases, with 16 bases separating them. The CDR3 loop reads CASRVHRVGNEKLFF. CDR3 bases: TGTGCCAGCAGAGTCCACAGGGTGGGGAATGAAAAACTGTTTTTT.